The next 32 T cell receptor beta chains were all read from a single sample in a study of T cell responses to AZD1222 COVID-19 vaccine. Clones were sequenced by immunoSEQ multiplex PCR, and TCRdb holds only the in-frame ones, with some missing. This sample has 130,000 to 150,000 clones, with approximately 89% found just once. The sequences come from peripheral blood, collected on day 0 of AZD1222 vaccination. These receptors all stem from an adult in good health.

The chain joins TRBV27 to TRBJ2-1, with TRBD1 as a possible D gene (6 bases). Looked up from germline, CDR1 is MNHEY and CDR2 is SMNVEV (reference sequence). Trimming took off 6 bases at V and 4 bases at J, with 13 bases between the two ends. The CDR3 consists of 14 residues. The CDR3 bases are TGTGCCAGCAGGGAGACAGGCCCTTACAATGAGCAGTTCTTC. This encodes CASRETGPYNEQFF.

This clone showed up just once. The chain combines TRBV15 with TRBJ2-1; D possibly matches TRBD1 or TRBD2 (5 bases each). Germline lookup yields CDR1 LNHNV and CDR2 YYDKDF (reference sequence). This CDR3 is 13 amino acids long. The V gene lost 8 bases and the J gene lost 8 bases, with 16 bases spanning the gap. The CDR3 region has the DNA TGTGCCACCGGGGCGGGTGTACGGCATGAGCAGTTCTTC. Translated, it gives CATGAGVRHEQFF.

The chain recombines TRBV27 with TRBJ1-2; weak D call: TRBD1 (5 bases). The V gene's germline CDR1 is MNHEY and CDR2 SMNVEV (reference sequence). Trimming pared 5 bases from V and 1 base from J, leaving 14 bases between. The CDR3 sequence is 15 residues long. For the CDR3, the DNA is TGTGCCAGCAGTCCTCCGGGACCTCTTAACTATGGCTACACCTTC. Its translation is CASSPPGPLNYGYTF.

This chain connects TRBV19 to TRBJ2-3; TRBD2 aligns across 12 bases. Looked up from germline, CDR1 is LNHDA and CDR2 is SQIVND (reference sequence). The CDR3 consists of 17 residues. The junction had 5 bases not matched to a gene; V was cut back by 4 bases and J by 0 bases. Here the CDR3 reads CASSTRTSGKSTDTQYF. The CDR3 region has the DNA TGTGCCAGTAGTACCCGGACTAGCGGGAAGAGCACAGATACGCAGTATTTT.

V and J are TRBV7-6 and TRBJ1-3, with D possibly being TRBD1 (5 bases). Germline CDR1 reads SGHVS; CDR2 reads FNYEAQ. V was trimmed by 5 bases and J by 4 bases, leaving 18 bases between them. This CDR3 spans 16 amino acids. This CDR3 reads CASSPVAGLSGNTIYF. CDR3 DNA sequence: TGTGCCAGCAGCCCGGTAGCAGGGTTGTCGGGAAACACCATATATTTT.

This clone was counted once. The chain is built from TRBV19 and TRBJ1-1; possible D gene TRBD1, 5 bases. Germline V lookup: CDR1 LNHDA, CDR2 SQIVND (reference sequence). Trimming cost V 6 bases and J 2 bases, with 10 bases left between them. This CDR3 spans 13 amino acids. CDR3 region: CASSGTVNTEAFF. Here the CDR3 DNA reads TGTGCCAGTAGCGGGACGGTTAACACTGAAGCTTTCTTT.

The chain couples TRBV18 to TRBJ2-5; D possibly corresponds to TRBD2 (6 bases). Germline CDR1 and CDR2: KGHSH and LQKENI. Between the trimmed V and J ends, which lost 6 bases and 7 bases, there was a span of 21 bases. This CDR3 has 15 amino acids. The CDR3 DNA sequence: TGTGCCAGCTCGCCGCGGGACCACATCCTGGGGACCCAGTACTTC. Translating gives CASSPRDHILGTQYF.

The genes are TRBV9 and TRBJ2-7, with 13 bases matching TRBD2. The CDR3 is 15 amino acids. CDR1 and CDR2 (germline): SGDLS, YYNGEE. The junction had 2 bases not matched to a gene; V was cut back by 2 bases and J by 3 bases. The CDR3 region is CASSVGLAGVYEQYF. The CDR3 DNA is TGTGCCAGCAGCGTCGGACTAGCGGGAGTCTACGAGCAGTACTTC.

The chain recombines TRBV7-6 with TRBJ2-2; 14 bases map to TRBD2. Germline V gene data show CDR1 as SGHVS and CDR2 as FNYEAQ. After removal of 4 bases from V and 7 bases from J, the junction contained 5 bases not matched to a gene. CDR3 length equals 16 residues. The CDR3 sequence: CASSSRLAGGIGELFF. The CDR3 DNA reads TGTGCCAGCAGCTCCCGACTAGCGGGAGGGATCGGGGAGCTGTTTTTT.

The chain couples TRBV28 to TRBJ1-2; no reliable D call. The V gene lost 2 bases and the J gene lost 8 bases, with 15 bases spanning the gap. CDR3 length: 14 residues. Germline V gives CDR1 MDHEN, CDR2 SYDVKM. The CDR3 DNA follows: TGTGCCAGCAGTTTAGGGTCGGGGAGAGGGGGCTACACCTTC. Protein product: CASSLGSGRGGYTF.

The chain recombines TRBV7-2 with TRBJ2-7, with D hard to call. The CDR3 is 14 residues long. Germline CDR1 SGHTA, CDR2 FQGNSA. V was pared by 5 bases and J by 9 bases, with 20 bases between. The CDR3 DNA is TGTGCCAGCAGCCCCGGATATTCCGTTGTTGCGCAGTACTTC. This encodes CASSPGYSVVAQYF. Drawing the rest from reference TRBV7-2 and TRBJ2-7, the complete variable domain is GAGVSQSPSNKVTEKGKDVELRCDPISGHTALYWYRQSLGQGLEFLIYFQGNSAPDKSGLPSDRFSAERTGGSVSTLTIQRTQQEDSAVYLCASSPGYSVVAQYFGPGTRLTVT.

For the CDR3, the DNA is TGTGCCAGCCGGGACAGGGGGCGCGGTGAGCAGTTCTTC. Its protein product is CASRDRGRGEQFF. J is TRBJ2-1 and V is TRBV27; 12 bases are shared with TRBD1. The CDR3 length is 13 residues. Trimming cost V 8 bases and J 9 bases; bases outside gene matches: 5. Germline CDR1 reads MNHEY; CDR2 reads SMNVEV (reference sequence).

The chain combines TRBV5-5 with TRBJ1-1, with unresolved D. The V end lost 6 bases, the J end lost 5 bases, and 17 bases lay between the germline ends. CDR3 size: 14 residues. Germline assignment: CDR1 SGHKS and CDR2 YYEKEE (reference sequence). The CDR3 protein is CASTAVGVRTEAFF. The DNA for the CDR3 is TGTGCCAGCACCGCGGTCGGGGTTAGAACTGAAGCTTTCTTT.

J is TRBJ1-2 and V is TRBV9; TRBD1 is a possible D gene (6 bases). Germline V gene lookup returns CDR1 SGDLS and CDR2 YYNGEE. The CDR3 contains 18 residues. V was cut by 0 bases and J by 3 bases, with 21 bases left in between. This chain's CDR3 is CASSVASRTRRGYYGYTF. CDR3 DNA sequence: TGTGCCAGCAGCGTAGCTTCTCGCACCCGGAGGGGGTACTATGGCTACACCTTC.

The rearrangement links TRBV18 to TRBJ1-2; tentative D call: TRBD1 (6 bases). The germline CDR1 and CDR2 sequences are KGHSH and LQKENI. The CDR3 contains 15 residues. Trimming took off 6 bases at V and 7 bases at J, with 21 bases between the two ends. The CDR3 DNA reads TGTGCCAGCTCCCAGTCGGGGGGCGAGATGAGTGGCTACACCTTC. Translation gives CASSQSGGEMSGYTF. The entire variable domain, with the rest obtained from reference TRBV18 and TRBJ1-2, is as follows: NAGVMQNPRHLVRRRGQEARLRCSPMKGHSHVYWYRQLPEEGLKFMVYLQKENIIDESGMPKERFSAEFPKEGPSILRIQQVVRGDSAAYFCASSQSGGEMSGYTFGSGTRLTVV.

In its sample, this clone was seen a few times. The gene calls are TRBV5-4 and TRBJ2-7, with D unresolved. The V and J ends lost 3 bases and 4 bases respectively, with 14 bases between them. The CDR3 covers 14 residues. Germline V gene lookup returns CDR1 SGHNT and CDR2 YYREEE (reference sequence). This CDR3 reads CASSSSGFYYEQYF. CDR3 nucleotides: TGTGCCAGCAGCTCTTCCGGGTTTTATTACGAGCAGTACTTC.

This sequence joins TRBV6-5 and TRBJ1-3; 9 bases line up with TRBD1. The J segment lost 3 bases and the V segment lost 6 bases, leaving 6 bases of the junction unmatched. The CDR3 is 15 amino acids. Germline CDR1 reads MNHEY; CDR2 reads SVGAGI. In nucleotides, the CDR3 is TGTGCCAGCAGCTCGGACAGGGGAAGTGGAAACACCATATATTTT. Its translation: CASSSDRGSGNTIYF.

About this clone: In the same sample, other DNA sequences code for this CDR3. The chain combines TRBV19 with TRBJ1-2; 8 positions agree with TRBD1. The CDR3 extends over 14 amino acids. The V gene's germline CDR1 is LNHDA and CDR2 SQIVND (reference sequence). V gave up 3 bases and J gave up 5 bases; unmatched junction bases: 5. Written as DNA, the CDR3 is TGTGCCAGTAGTATTGGACAGGGTCGTTATGGCTACACCTTC. Translated: CASSIGQGRYGYTF.

The V gene is TRBV6-6, the J gene TRBJ2-3; 7 positions match TRBD1. CDR3 length: 14 residues. V shed 6 bases and J 4 bases; nucleotides not matched to a gene: 7. The V gene's germline CDR1 is MNHNY and CDR2 SVGAGI (reference sequence). The CDR3 is CASRRQGSADTQYF. The CDR3 region has the DNA TGTGCCAGCAGGAGACAGGGATCGGCAGATACGCAGTATTTT.

The chain is built from TRBV28 and TRBJ1-1; maybe TRBD1 (5 bases). Trimming stripped 8 bases from V and 1 base from J, with 11 bases between. The CDR3 runs 13 residues. Germline V gene sequence: CDR1 MDHEN, CDR2 SYDVKM. The CDR3 region is CASGDHGNTEAFF. As DNA, the CDR3 is TGTGCCAGCGGGGACCATGGGAACACTGAAGCTTTCTTT.

The chain links TRBV6-5 to TRBJ1-2; 10 positions agree with TRBD1. V shed 6 bases and J 8 bases; nucleotides not matched to a gene: 0. This CDR3 has 11 amino acids. The germline CDR1 and CDR2 sequences are MNHEY and SVGAGI. The CDR3 here is CASRTGGGYTF. The DNA of the CDR3 is TGTGCCAGCAGGACAGGGGGCGGCTACACCTTC.

The chain joins TRBV12-3 or TRBV12-4 to TRBJ1-2; D gene uncertain. CDR3 length equals 12 residues. The V gene lost 8 bases and the J gene lost 8 bases, with 15 bases spanning the gap. This CDR3 reads CASQGRPWGYTF. CDR3 coding DNA: TGTGCCAGCCAAGGAAGACCCTGGGGCTACACCTTC.

The chain couples TRBV18 to TRBJ2-3; tentative D call: TRBD1 (6 bases). Trimming took off 3 bases at V and 6 bases at J, with 19 bases between the two ends. This CDR3 contains 16 residues. The germline V gene encodes CDR1 KGHSH and CDR2 LQKENI. The CDR3 loop is CASSPGMGASGDTQYF. In DNA, the CDR3 is TGTGCCAGCTCACCGGGGATGGGGGCCTCGGGTGATACGCAGTATTTT.

The V and J genes are TRBV3-1 (or the pseudogene TRBV3-2) and TRBJ2-5, with D possibly being TRBD1 (6 bases). CDR1 is LGHDT and CDR2 is YNNKEL in the germline V gene (reference sequence). CDR3 length equals 13 residues. The V and J ends lost 1 base and 4 bases respectively, with 7 bases between them. The CDR3 DNA reads as TGTGCCAGCAGCCAAGTGGACAGAGAGACCCAGTACTTC. Translation: CASSQVDRETQYF.

The chain has TRBV27 and TRBJ1-2; no firm D call. The germline gives CDR1 MNHEY, CDR2 SMNVEV (reference sequence). The CDR3 totals 13 residues. V was pared by 6 bases and J by 8 bases, with 16 bases between. The CDR3 region has the DNA TGTGCCAGCAGAATTATGGGGTCCGGCGGCTACACCTTC. It is translated as CASRIMGSGGYTF.

This chain links TRBV12-3 or TRBV12-4 with TRBJ1-2; D uncertain. The CDR3 runs 12 residues. Trimming left V 3 bases short and J 5 bases short, with 7 bases between. CDR3 loop: CASSLSLYGYTF. CDR3 DNA sequence: TGTGCCAGCAGTTTGTCTTTGTATGGCTACACCTTC.

This sequence joins TRBV2 and TRBJ2-1; 8 positions match TRBD1. CDR1 is SNHLY, CDR2 FYNNEI, per germline. The CDR3 has 13 amino acids. The junction had 10 bases not matched to a gene; V was cut back by 10 bases and J by 8 bases. As DNA, the CDR3 is TGTGCCACTAGGGACAGGTGGAGCGATGAGCAGTTCTTC. This sequence encodes CATRDRWSDEQFF.

The genes are TRBV21-1 and TRBJ2-7; the DNA was not used to check the table's D call, TRBD1. TRBV21-1 corresponds to a pseudogene. This CDR3 region has 17 residues. The CDR3 DNA sequence: TGTGCCAGCAGCAAAGGACCCAGGACAGGGTTCTCCTACGAGCAGTACTTC. Encoded protein: CASSKGPRTGFSYEQYF.

This clone was observed a single time. The CDR3 here is CASSFKLRFAQFF. The CDR3 region has the DNA TGTGCCAGCAGTTTCAAGTTGAGGTTTGCGCAGTTCTTC. The chain links TRBV28 to TRBJ2-1, with no clear D. This CDR3 has 13 amino acids. Germline V CDR1 and CDR2: MDHEN, SYDVKM. Trimming cost V 3 bases and J 12 bases, with 15 bases left between them.

The chain joins TRBV4-1 to TRBJ2-1; 9 nucleotides match TRBD2. This CDR3 region has 15 residues. Germline trimming cut 3 bases from V and 6 bases from J; bases unmatched to any gene: 6. Germline CDR1 is MGHRA and CDR2 is YSYEKL. CDR3 in amino acids: CASSQQREVANEQFF. The CDR3 bases are TGCGCCAGCAGCCAGCAGCGGGAGGTCGCCAATGAGCAGTTCTTC.

The chain links TRBV19 to TRBJ2-4; 7 bases match TRBD1. CDR3 length: 18 amino acids. Germline V gene sequence: CDR1 LNHDA, CDR2 SQIVND (reference sequence). V dropped 1 base and J dropped 0; count of bases not matched to a gene: 9. CDR3 coding DNA: TGTGCCAGTAGTATAGGCGACAGGGCAAGAGTAGCCAAAAACATTCAGTACTTC. The encoded protein is CASSIGDRARVAKNIQYF.

The sample holds one count of this clone. V and J are TRBV7-2 and TRBJ1-1; D is undetermined. V dropped 2 bases and J dropped 3 bases, with 10 bases sitting between them. Germline values: CDR1 SGHTA, CDR2 FQGNSA. CDR3 size: 14 residues. The CDR3 sequence: CASSLRKLDTEAFF. The CDR3 DNA reads as TGTGCCAGCAGCTTAAGGAAATTGGACACTGAAGCTTTCTTT.